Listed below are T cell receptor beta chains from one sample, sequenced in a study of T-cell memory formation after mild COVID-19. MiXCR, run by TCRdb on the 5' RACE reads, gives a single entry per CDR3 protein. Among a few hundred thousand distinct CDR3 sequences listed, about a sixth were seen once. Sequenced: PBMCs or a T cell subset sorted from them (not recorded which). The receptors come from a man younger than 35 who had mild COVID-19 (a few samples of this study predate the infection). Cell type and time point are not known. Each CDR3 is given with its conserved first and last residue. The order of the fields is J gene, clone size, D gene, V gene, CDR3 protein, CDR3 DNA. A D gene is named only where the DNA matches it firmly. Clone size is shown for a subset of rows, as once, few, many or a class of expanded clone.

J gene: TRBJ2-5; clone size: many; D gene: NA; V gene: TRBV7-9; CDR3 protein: CASKRVTALETQYF; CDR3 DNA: TGTGCCAGTAAACGAGTGACGGCCCTGGAGACCCAGTACTTC
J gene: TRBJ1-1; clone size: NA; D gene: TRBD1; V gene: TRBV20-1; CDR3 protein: CSAKGQYVMVF; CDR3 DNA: TGCAGTGCGAAGGGACAGTATGTTATGGTCTTT
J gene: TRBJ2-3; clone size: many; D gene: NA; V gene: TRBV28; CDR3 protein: CASSLTPTDTQYF; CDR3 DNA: TGTGCCAGCAGTTTAACACCAACAGATACGCAGTATTTT
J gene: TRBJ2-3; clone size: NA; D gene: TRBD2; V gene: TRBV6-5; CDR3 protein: CASSYGLAAQAQYF; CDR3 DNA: TGTGCCAGCAGTTACGGACTAGCGGCCCAAGCGCAGTATTTT
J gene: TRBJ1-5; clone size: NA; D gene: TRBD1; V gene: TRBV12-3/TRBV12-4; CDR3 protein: CASSYGTGPPQPQHF; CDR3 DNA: TGTGCCAGCAGCTATGGGACAGGCCCCCCTCAGCCCCAGCATTTT
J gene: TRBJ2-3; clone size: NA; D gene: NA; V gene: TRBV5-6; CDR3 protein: CASRSGGGATDTQYF; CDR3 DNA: TGTGCCAGCAGGTCCGGTGGGGGGGCCACAGATACGCAGTATTTT
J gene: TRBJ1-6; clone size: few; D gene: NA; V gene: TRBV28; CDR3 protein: CASSLRGGAYNSPLHF; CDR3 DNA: TGTGCCAGCAGTCTGCGGGGAGGCGCCTATAATTCACCCCTCCACTTT
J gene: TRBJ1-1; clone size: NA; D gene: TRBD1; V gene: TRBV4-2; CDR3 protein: CASSPRDRGRHTEAFF; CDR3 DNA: TGTGCCAGCAGCCCCCGGGACAGGGGAAGACACACTGAAGCTTTCTTT
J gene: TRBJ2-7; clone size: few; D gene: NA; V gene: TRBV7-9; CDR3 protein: CASSAHRPSSYEQYF; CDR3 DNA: TGTGCCAGCAGCGCCCACCGCCCGAGCTCCTACGAGCAGTACTTC
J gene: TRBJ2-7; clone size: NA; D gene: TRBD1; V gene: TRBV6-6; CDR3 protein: CASRAGQGRFSF; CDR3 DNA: TGTGCCAGCAGAGCAGGACAGGGCCGCTTTAGCTTC
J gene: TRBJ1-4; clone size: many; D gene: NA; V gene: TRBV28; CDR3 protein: CASNPQDTQGWEKLFF; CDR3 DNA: TGTGCCAGCAACCCCCAAGACACCCAGGGGTGGGAAAAACTGTTTTTT
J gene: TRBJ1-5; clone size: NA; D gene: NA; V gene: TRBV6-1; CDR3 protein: CASSVTASNQPQHF; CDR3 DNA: TGTGCCAGCAGTGTTACCGCTAGCAATCAGCCCCAGCATTTT
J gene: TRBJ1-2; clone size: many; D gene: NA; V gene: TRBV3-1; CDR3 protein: CASSQVERGAGYTF; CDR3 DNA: TGTGCCAGCAGCCAAGTGGAACGCGGGGCTGGCTACACCTTC
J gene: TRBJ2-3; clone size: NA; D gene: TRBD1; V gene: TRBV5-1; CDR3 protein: CASTRTGPPDTQYF; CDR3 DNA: TGCGCCAGCACAAGGACAGGGCCCCCAGATACGCAGTATTTT
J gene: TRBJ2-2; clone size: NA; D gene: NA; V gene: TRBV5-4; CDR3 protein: CASKSASTNTGELFF; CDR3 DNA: TGTGCCAGCAAGTCGGCCTCGACGAACACCGGGGAGCTGTTTTTT
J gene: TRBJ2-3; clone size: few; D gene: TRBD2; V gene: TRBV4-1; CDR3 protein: CASSPRLAALVDTQYF; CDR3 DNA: TGCGCCAGCAGCCCCAGACTAGCAGCACTGGTAGATACGCAGTATTTT
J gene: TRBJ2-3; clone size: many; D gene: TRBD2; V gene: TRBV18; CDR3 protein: CASSPLAGSTDTQYF; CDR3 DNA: TGTGCCAGCTCACCACTAGCGGGGAGCACAGATACGCAGTATTTT
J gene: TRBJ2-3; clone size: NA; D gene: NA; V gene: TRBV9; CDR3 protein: CASSPRQEWTDTQYF; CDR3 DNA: TGTGCCAGCAGCCCCCGACAGGAATGGACAGATACGCAGTATTTT
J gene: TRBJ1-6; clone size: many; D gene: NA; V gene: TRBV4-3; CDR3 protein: CASSQEDYNSPLHF; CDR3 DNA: TGCGCCAGCAGCCAAGAGGACTATAATTCACCCCTCCACTTT
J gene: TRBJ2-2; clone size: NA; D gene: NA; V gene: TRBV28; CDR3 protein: CASSLLVPGELFF; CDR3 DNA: TGTGCCAGCAGTTTACTCGTCCCCGGGGAGCTGTTTTTT
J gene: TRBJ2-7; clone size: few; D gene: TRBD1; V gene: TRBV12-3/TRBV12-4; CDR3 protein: CASTQNYGQGHSYEQYF; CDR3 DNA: TGTGCCAGCACCCAGAATTATGGACAGGGGCACTCCTACGAGCAGTACTTC
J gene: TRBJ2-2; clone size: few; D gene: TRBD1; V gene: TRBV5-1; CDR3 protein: CASSWRQGANGELFF; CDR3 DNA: TGCGCCAGCAGCTGGAGACAGGGGGCGAACGGGGAGCTGTTTTTT
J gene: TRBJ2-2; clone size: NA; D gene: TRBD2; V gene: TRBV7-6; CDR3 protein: CASSPRGDTGELFF; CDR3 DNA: TGTGCCAGCAGCCCCCGGGGGGACACCGGGGAGCTGTTTTTT
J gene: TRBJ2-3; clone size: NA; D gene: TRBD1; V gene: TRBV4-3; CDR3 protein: CASSQAQGRTDTQYF; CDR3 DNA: TGCGCCAGCAGCCAAGCACAGGGGCGCACAGATACGCAGTATTTT
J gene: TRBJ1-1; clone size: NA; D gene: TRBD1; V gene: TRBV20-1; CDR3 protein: CSAAKTGSGTEAFF; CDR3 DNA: TGCAGTGCTGCAAAGACAGGGTCAGGCACTGAAGCTTTCTTT
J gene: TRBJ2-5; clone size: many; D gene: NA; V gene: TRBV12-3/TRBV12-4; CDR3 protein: CASSQRSAGTQYF; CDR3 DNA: TGTGCCAGCAGCCAAAGATCGGCCGGGACCCAGTACTTC
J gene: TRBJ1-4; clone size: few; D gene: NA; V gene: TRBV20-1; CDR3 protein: CSAAYGELFF; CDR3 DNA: TGCAGTGCTGCCTATGGTGAACTGTTTTTT
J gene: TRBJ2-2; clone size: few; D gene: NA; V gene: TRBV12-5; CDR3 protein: CASGAGTMGVRVRRELFF; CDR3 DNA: TGTGCTAGTGGTGCCGGTACGATGGGGGTTCGGGTCCGGCGGGAGCTGTTTTTT
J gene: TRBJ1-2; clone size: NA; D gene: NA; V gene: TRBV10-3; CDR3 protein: CAISDPRVGGVYGYTF; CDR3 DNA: TGTGCCATCAGTGACCCGAGGGTAGGGGGGGTCTATGGCTACACCTTC
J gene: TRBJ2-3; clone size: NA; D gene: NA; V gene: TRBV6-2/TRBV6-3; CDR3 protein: CATSKVGSSQYF; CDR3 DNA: TGTGCCACCTCTAAGGTCGGGAGTTCGCAGTATTTT
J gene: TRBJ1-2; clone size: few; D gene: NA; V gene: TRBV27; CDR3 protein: CASSFTSTGFGYTF; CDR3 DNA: TGTGCCAGCAGTTTTACAAGCACAGGGTTTGGCTACACCTTC
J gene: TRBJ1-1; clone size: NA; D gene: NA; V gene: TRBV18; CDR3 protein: CASSPLREGNTEAFF; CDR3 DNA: TGTGCCAGCTCACCACTAAGGGAGGGAAACACTGAAGCTTTCTTT
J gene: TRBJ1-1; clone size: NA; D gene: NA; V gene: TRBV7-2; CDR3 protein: CASSLGPGFNTEAFF; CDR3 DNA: TGTGCCAGCAGCTTGGGCCCGGGCTTCAACACTGAAGCTTTCTTT
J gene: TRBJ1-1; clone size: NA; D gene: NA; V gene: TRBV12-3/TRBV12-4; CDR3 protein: CASVGLGIKAFF; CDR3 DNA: TGTGCCAGCGTAGGGCTGGGGATTAAAGCTTTCTTT
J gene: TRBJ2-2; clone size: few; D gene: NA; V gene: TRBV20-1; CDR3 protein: CSARPGPTGELFF; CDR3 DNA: TGCAGTGCTAGGCCGGGGCCTACCGGGGAGCTGTTTTTT
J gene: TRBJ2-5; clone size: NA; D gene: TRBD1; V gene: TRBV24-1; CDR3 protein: CATSDPTGIETQYF; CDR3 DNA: TGTGCCACCAGTGATCCGACAGGGATAGAGACCCAGTACTTC
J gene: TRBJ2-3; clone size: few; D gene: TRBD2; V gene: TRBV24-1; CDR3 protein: CATSDLGLAGADTQYF; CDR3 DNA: TGTGCCACCAGTGATTTGGGACTAGCGGGGGCGGATACGCAGTATTTT
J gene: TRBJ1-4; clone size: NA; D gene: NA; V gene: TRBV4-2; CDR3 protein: CASSQNGRDEKLFF; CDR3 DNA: TGTGCCAGCAGCCAAAACGGACGGGACGAAAAACTGTTTTTT
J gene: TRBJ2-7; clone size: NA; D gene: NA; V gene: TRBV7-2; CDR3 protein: CASSPDRYSYEQYF; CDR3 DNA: TGTGCCAGCAGCCCCGACAGATACTCCTACGAGCAGTACTTC
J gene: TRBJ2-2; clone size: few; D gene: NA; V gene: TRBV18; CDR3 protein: CASSPVNLAAGELFF; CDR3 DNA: TGTGCCAGCTCACCAGTAAACCTGGCGGCCGGGGAGCTGTTTTTT
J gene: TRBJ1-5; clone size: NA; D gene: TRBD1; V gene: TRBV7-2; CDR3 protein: CASSPQGMDQPQHF; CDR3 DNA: TGTGCCAGCAGCCCACAGGGGATGGATCAGCCCCAGCATTTT
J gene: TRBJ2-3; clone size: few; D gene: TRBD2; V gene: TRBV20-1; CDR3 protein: CSATAGTTTSDTQYF; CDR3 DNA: TGCAGTGCTACGGCCGGGACTACTACATCAGATACGCAGTATTTT
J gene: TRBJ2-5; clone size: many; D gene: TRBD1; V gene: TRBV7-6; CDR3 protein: CASSFWARGHLAIQETQYF; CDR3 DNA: TGTGCCAGCAGCTTTTGGGCCAGGGGGCACCTCGCCATCCAAGAGACCCAGTACTTC
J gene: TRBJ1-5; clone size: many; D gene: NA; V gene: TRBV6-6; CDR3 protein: CASIRPPSNSNQPQHF; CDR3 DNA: TGTGCCAGCATTCGACCGCCCTCGAATAGCAATCAGCCCCAGCATTTT
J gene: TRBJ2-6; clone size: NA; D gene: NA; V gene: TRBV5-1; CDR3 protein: CASTTSGANVLTF; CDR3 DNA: TGCGCCAGTACCACATCTGGGGCCAACGTCCTGACTTTC
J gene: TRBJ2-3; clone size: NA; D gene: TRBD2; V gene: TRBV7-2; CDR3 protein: CASSLLVTSGTDTQYF; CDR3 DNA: TGTGCCAGCAGCTTACTCGTGACTAGCGGCACAGATACGCAGTATTTT
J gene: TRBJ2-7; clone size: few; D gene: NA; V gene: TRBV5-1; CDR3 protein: CASSLVPSSYEQYF; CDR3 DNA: TGCGCCAGCAGCTTGGTGCCGTCATCCTACGAGCAGTACTTC
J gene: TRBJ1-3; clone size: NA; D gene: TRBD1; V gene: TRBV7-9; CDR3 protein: CASSLTGLGNTIYF; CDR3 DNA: TGTGCCAGCAGCTTGACAGGGCTTGGAAACACCATATATTTT
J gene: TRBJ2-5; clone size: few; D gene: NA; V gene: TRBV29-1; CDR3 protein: CSARKGIETQYF; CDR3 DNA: TGCAGCGCCCGTAAGGGGATAGAGACCCAGTACTTC
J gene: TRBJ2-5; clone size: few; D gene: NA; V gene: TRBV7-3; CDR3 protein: CASSLTGWGETQYF; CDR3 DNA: TGTGCCAGCAGCTTAACGGGGTGGGGAGAGACCCAGTACTTC
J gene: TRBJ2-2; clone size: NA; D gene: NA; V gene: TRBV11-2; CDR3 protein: CASSNRHTGELFF; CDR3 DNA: TGTGCCAGCAGCAACAGACACACCGGGGAGCTGTTTTTT
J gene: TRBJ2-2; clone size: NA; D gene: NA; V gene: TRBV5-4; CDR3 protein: CASMVPGSGELFF; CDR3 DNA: TGTGCCAGCATGGTCCCTGGGAGCGGGGAGCTGTTTTTT
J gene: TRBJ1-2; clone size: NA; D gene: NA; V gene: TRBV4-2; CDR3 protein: CASSQEKLYRNYGYTF; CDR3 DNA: TGTGCCAGCAGCCAAGAGAAATTATACAGGAACTATGGCTACACCTTC
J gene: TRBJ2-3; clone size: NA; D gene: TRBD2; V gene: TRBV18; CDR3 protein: CASSPTSGGPADTQYF; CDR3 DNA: TGTGCCAGCTCCCCGACTAGCGGGGGGCCAGCAGATACGCAGTATTTT
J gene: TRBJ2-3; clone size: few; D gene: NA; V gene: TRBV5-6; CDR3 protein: CASSTAGTDTQYF; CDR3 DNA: TGTGCCAGCAGTACAGCCGGCACAGATACGCAGTATTTT
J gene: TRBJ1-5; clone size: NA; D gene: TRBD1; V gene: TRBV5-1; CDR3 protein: CASSSVPGGSNQPQHF; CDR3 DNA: TGCGCCAGCAGCTCAGTACCAGGGGGAAGCAATCAGCCCCAGCATTTT
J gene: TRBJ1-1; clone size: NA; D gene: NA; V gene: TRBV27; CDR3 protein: CASIYGYPPEAFF; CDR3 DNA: TGTGCCAGTATTTATGGGTATCCTCCTGAAGCTTTCTTT
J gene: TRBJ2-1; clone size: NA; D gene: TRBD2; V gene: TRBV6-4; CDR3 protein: CASSDDSDRGGEQFF; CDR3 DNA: TGTGCCAGCAGTGACGACTCCGATCGGGGGGGTGAGCAGTTCTTC
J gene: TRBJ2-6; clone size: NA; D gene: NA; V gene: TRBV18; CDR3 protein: CASSRTTDFSGANVLTF; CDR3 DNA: TGTGCCAGCTCTCGTACGACAGATTTCTCTGGGGCCAACGTCCTGACTTTC